This entry is about one TCR beta chain. What it binds is unknown. Clones were sequenced by immunoSEQ multiplex PCR, and TCRdb holds only the in-frame ones, with some missing. The table records approximately 190,000 clones, around 92% of them present only once. The sample belongs to a study of T cell responses to AZD1222 COVID-19 vaccine. Study-level findings and limits: Reportedly, close to half of spike-specific TCRs are directed against unmutated variant regions.

With 0 bases clipped from V and 6 bases from J, the junction kept 4 bases outside the gene matches. CDR1 is MNHEY and CDR2 is SVGAGI in the germline V gene. The CDR3 length is 15 residues. This rearrangement joins TRBV6-5 to TRBJ2-1; 8 bases match TRBD2. This material consisted of peripheral blood, taken on day 0 of AZD1222 vaccination. This receptor was identified in an adult in good health. The DNA of the CDR3 is TGTGCCAGCAGTTACTCCGGGACTAGTGCCAATGAGCAGTTCTTC. It translates to CASSYSGTSANEQFF.